What follows are 30 T cell receptor beta chains derived from one specimen sequenced in a study of T cells in Graves' hyperthyroidism and ophthalmopathy. TCR beta CDR3 region amplification was performed from RNA transcripts. HTBI primers were employed in a first-round RT-PCR of the TCR CDR3. TCRdb re-called the multiplex PCR reads through MiXCR, storing one row per CDR3 protein. The table has approximately 210,000 distinct CDR3 sequences, approximately 17% seen once; the top ten hold roughly 53%. The sample was blood. All receptors come from a man aged 50 to 59 with Graves' hyperthyroidism.

Many counts were recorded for this clonotype. V is TRBV28 and J is TRBJ2-1; TRBD2 matches 13 bases. Germline CDR1 and CDR2: MDHEN and SYDVKM. V shed 8 bases and J 6 bases; nucleotides not matched to a gene: 4. CDR3 length: 14 residues. The CDR3 reads CASVTSGRVNEQFF. The CDR3 DNA reads as TGTGCCAGCGTAACTAGCGGGAGGGTCAATGAGCAGTTCTTC.

This clonotype was recorded a few times. DNA for the CDR3: TGTGCCAGCAGCTTGGAGCGGAACAATGAGCAGTTCTTC. It specifies CASSLERNNEQFF. The V gene is TRBV7-2, the J gene TRBJ2-1; TRBD2 is a possible D gene (5 bases). The germline CDR1 and CDR2 sequences are SGHTA and FQGNSA. CDR3 length: 13 residues. V shed 3 bases and J shed 5 bases, with 8 bases lying between them.

This clonotype was found many times. This sequence joins TRBV7-9 and TRBJ1-5; weak D call: TRBD1 (6 bases). This CDR3 is built from 13 residues. Trimming shortened V by 4 bases and J by 8 bases, and 12 bases separated the two germline ends. Germline values: CDR1 SEHNR, CDR2 FQNEAQ (reference sequence). CDR3 DNA: TGTGCCAGCAGCTCGGGGACACTGGAGCCCCAGCATTTT. It is translated as CASSSGTLEPQHF.

This clonotype has ten or more counts. J is TRBJ2-5 and V is TRBV7-8; no clear D gene. The germline V gene encodes CDR1 SGHVS and CDR2 FQNEAQ. V was clipped by 5 bases and J by 2 bases, with 12 bases between them. The CDR3 loop spans 14 amino acids. CDR3 bases: TGTGCCAGCAGCCGCCGATGGATTCAAGAGACCCAGTACTTC. Its protein is CASSRRWIQETQYF.

This clonotype appeared many times. The gene calls are TRBV7-2 and TRBJ2-7; possibly TRBD1 for D (6 bases). V lost 5 bases and J 6 bases, leaving 11 bases between the germline ends. The CDR3 contains 12 residues. Germline CDR1 is SGHTA and CDR2 is FQGNSA. The CDR3 nucleotides read TGTGCCAGCAGCATGACAGGTCGCGAGCAGTACTTC. Its protein is CASSMTGREQYF.

This clonotype was seen at least ten times. In DNA, the CDR3 is TGTGCCAGCAGCCCTCTTGAGGAGAACACTGAAGCTTTCTTT. Translation gives CASSPLEENTEAFF. This sequence joins TRBV6-1 and TRBJ1-1; D unclear. The germline V gene encodes CDR1 MNHNS and CDR2 SASEGT. The V end was cut by 6 bases, the J end by 1 base, with 12 bases between. The CDR3 is 14 amino acids.

This clonotype was picked up many times. The rearrangement joins TRBV2 to TRBJ1-2; weak D call: TRBD1 (5 bases). Germline CDR1 is SNHLY and CDR2 is FYNNEI. V lost 8 bases and J 1 base, leaving 14 bases between the germline ends. The CDR3 length is 14 residues. The CDR3 DNA follows: TGTGCCAGCTCACAGGATACTTTTAACTATGGCTACACCTTC. Translated, it gives CASSQDTFNYGYTF.

This clonotype was seen only a few times. The V gene is TRBV6-2 or TRBV6-3, the J gene TRBJ1-5; maybe TRBD1 (6 bases). Germline CDR1 is MNHEY and CDR2 is SVGEGT. This CDR3 is built from 15 residues. Trimming pared 6 bases from V and 1 base from J, leaving 13 bases between. The CDR3 sequence: CASRTGLRSNQPQHF. Here the CDR3 DNA reads TGTGCCAGCAGAACAGGGTTGAGGAGCAATCAGCCCCAGCATTTT.

There are many counts of this clonotype. The J gene is TRBJ1-1, the V gene TRBV18, with 10 bases aligning to TRBD1. This CDR3 comprises 13 residues. V trimming: 4 bases; J trimming: 4 bases; junction bases outside the gene matches: 0. The germline V gene encodes CDR1 KGHSH and CDR2 LQKENI. The CDR3 spells CASSRDRGTEAFF. CDR3 nucleotides: TGTGCCAGCTCACGGGACAGGGGCACTGAAGCTTTCTTT.

In this sample, this clonotype turned up many times. The chain links TRBV12-3 or TRBV12-4 to TRBJ2-7; D tentatively reads TRBD1 or TRBD2 (5 bases each). Trimming took off 4 bases at V and 2 bases at J, with 12 bases between the two ends. The CDR3 is 14 amino acids. The CDR3 bases are TGTGCCAGCAGTTCCAGGGACCGAACCTACGAGCAGTACTTC. Translating gives CASSSRDRTYEQYF.

This chain uses TRBV4-1 with TRBJ2-3; 13 nucleotides match TRBD2. In germline, CDR1 is MGHRA, CDR2 YSYEKL. V lost 2 bases to trimming and J lost 4 bases; unmatched junction nucleotides: 12. This CDR3 is 19 amino acids long. As DNA, the CDR3 is TGCGCCAGCAGCCAACAGTGGTTAAGGACTAGCGGGAGTGCAGATACGCAGTATTTT. Protein: CASSQQWLRTSGSADTQYF.

This clonotype was seen a few times. At one boundary the junction diverges from the germline segment, which might be a read error. J is TRBJ2-3 and V is TRBV12-3 or TRBV12-4, with 9 bases that match TRBD2. This CDR3 contains 19 residues. This chain's CDR3 is CAGSSGLALLSDDTDTQYF. The CDR3 bases are TGTGCCGGCAGTTCCGGACTAGCGCTCCTTTCGGATGACACAGATACGCAGTATTTT.

Many counts were recorded for this clonotype. CDR3 residues: CASSRILGEQYF. The CDR3 DNA follows: TGTGCCAGCAGCCGCATTTTGGGCGAGCAGTACTTC. J is TRBJ2-7 and V is TRBV11-2; no clear D. V lost 5 bases to trimming and J lost 6 bases, with 11 bases between them. The germline gives CDR1 SGHAT, CDR2 FQNNGV. The CDR3 length is 12 residues.

The rearrangement joins TRBV6-6 to TRBJ1-6; D is unclear. Trimming took off 2 bases at V and 5 bases at J, with 16 bases between the two ends. CDR1 is MNHNY, CDR2 SVGAGI, per germline (reference sequence). The CDR3 runs to 17 residues. The CDR3 region has the DNA TGTGCCAGCAGTTACGGACGCCACACCATAAATAATTCACCCCTCCACTTT. It specifies CASSYGRHTINNSPLHF.

J is TRBJ2-5 and V is TRBV14, with 7 bases identical to TRBD2. J was trimmed by 11 bases and V by 4 bases; bases with no gene match: 10. Germline assignment: CDR1 SGHDN and CDR2 FVKESK. The CDR3 is 13 residues long. The CDR3 DNA reads TGTGCCAGCAGCCGAGGGAGGGAGGGTAAACAGTACTTC. It is translated as CASSRGREGKQYF.

A few counts support this clonotype. The chain carries TRBV15 and TRBJ1-2; D is undetermined. Germline CDR1 is LNHNV and CDR2 is YYDKDF (reference sequence). CDR3 size: 18 residues. Trimming removed 0 bases at V and 2 bases at J, with 19 bases between. Here the CDR3 reads CATSRDGGIPLQNYGYTF. The DNA of the CDR3 is TGTGCCACCAGCAGAGATGGAGGGATTCCCCTCCAAAACTATGGCTACACCTTC.

The V and J genes are TRBV24-1 and TRBJ1-2; tentative D call: TRBD1 (6 bases). The CDR3 covers 14 residues. The V and J ends lost 9 bases and 6 bases respectively, with 19 bases between them. Germline CDR1 is KGHDR and CDR2 is SFDVKD. CDR3 in DNA: TGTGCCACCGGTGGCAGAGACAGGAGGGATGGCTACACCTTC. Its protein product is CATGGRDRRDGYTF.

V usage is TRBV29-1 and J usage is TRBJ1-1; maybe TRBD1 (6 bases). The CDR3 has 13 residues. The germline CDR1 and CDR2 sequences are SQVTM and ANQGSEA. V shed 8 bases and J shed 1 base, with 14 bases lying between them. CDR3 region: CSYTRGGNTEAFF. The CDR3 DNA reads as TGCAGCTACACCAGGGGTGGGAACACTGAAGCTTTCTTT.

This clonotype appeared many times. The chain has TRBV5-1 and TRBJ2-5; 8 bases are shared with TRBD2. This CDR3 region has 17 residues. Trimming at V came to 4 bases and at J to 0 bases, leaving 11 bases not matched to a gene. Germline values: CDR1 SGHRS, CDR2 YFSETQ. In nucleotides, the CDR3 is TGCGCCAGCAGCCCCGCGGTAGCGGGGACGTACCAAGAGACCCAGTACTTC. Protein: CASSPAVAGTYQETQYF.

The chain recombines TRBV30 with TRBJ2-7, with 13 bases matching TRBD2. The germline gives CDR1 GTSNPN, CDR2 SVGIG (reference sequence). The CDR3 has 18 amino acids. With 1 base clipped from V and 4 bases from J, the junction kept 13 bases outside the gene matches. The CDR3 nucleotides are TGTGCCTGGAGTGATGGACAGGGGCGGACTAGCGGGAGTTACGAGCAGTACTTC. Translation gives CAWSDGQGRTSGSYEQYF.

This rearrangement joins TRBV5-1 to TRBJ2-1; 8 positions match TRBD2. V was pared by 4 bases and J by 9 bases, with 12 bases of the junction left unmatched. Germline CDR1 is SGHRS and CDR2 is YFSETQ. The CDR3 loop spans 15 amino acids. CDR3 nucleotide sequence: TGCGCCAGCAGCCCAAGGACTAGCTCTGATGGTGAGCAGTTCTTC. This sequence encodes CASSPRTSSDGEQFF.

This clonotype was seen more than once but under ten times. This chain connects TRBV2 to TRBJ2-1, with TRBD2 matching over 9 bases. The CDR3 loop spans 15 amino acids. J was trimmed by 7 bases and V by 1 base; bases with no gene match: 5. Germline values: CDR1 SNHLY, CDR2 FYNNEI. CDR3 residues: CASSEEGGRANEQFF. The CDR3, as DNA: TGTGCCAGCAGTGAAGAGGGCGGGAGGGCGAATGAGCAGTTCTTC.

The V and J genes are TRBV28 and TRBJ1-5, with D maybe TRBD1 (6 bases). This CDR3 comprises 13 residues. V lost 6 bases, J lost 10 bases, and 16 bases lay in between. Germline V gives CDR1 MDHEN, CDR2 SYDVKM. CDR3 in DNA: TGTGCCAGCAGCCCAAGGGGGATCAACCCCCAGCATTTT. Translating gives CASSPRGINPQHF.

This clonotype has at least ten counts. This chain links TRBV30 with TRBJ2-7, with D unclear. Deletions cut 3 bases from V and 6 bases from J, with 9 bases between. The germline V gene encodes CDR1 GTSNPN and CDR2 SVGIG (reference sequence). This CDR3 contains 11 residues. CDR3 residues: CAWRNKGEQYF. DNA of the CDR3: TGTGCCTGGAGAAATAAGGGCGAGCAGTACTTC.

This clonotype was observed at least ten times. This chain connects TRBV28 to TRBJ2-7, with a possible D match to TRBD2 (6 bases). The V gene lost 6 bases and the J gene lost 3 bases, with 15 bases spanning the gap. This CDR3 is 14 amino acids long. CDR1 and CDR2 from the germline V gene are MDHEN and SYDVKM. The CDR3 region has the DNA TGTGCCAGCAGGGGCCCACAGGAGGGCTACGAGCAGTACTTC. It codes for CASRGPQEGYEQYF.

In this sample, this clonotype turned up many times. The chain combines TRBV6-2 or TRBV6-3 with TRBJ2-3, with D possibly TRBD2 on 7 matching bases. The CDR3 has 16 residues. V was cut by 5 bases and J by 2 bases, with 17 bases left in between. The germline gives CDR1 MNHEY, CDR2 SVGEGT. This CDR3 reads CASSIRKGGSTDTQYF. Written as DNA, the CDR3 is TGTGCCAGCAGTATCCGGAAGGGGGGGTCCACAGATACGCAGTATTTT.

This clonotype was observed a handful of times. A read error may explain this, as a much larger clone is one base away. The chain is built from TRBV11-3 and TRBJ2-1; no reliable D call. V lost 5 bases and J lost 10, with 18 bases in between. The CDR3 extends over 14 amino acids. Germline lookup yields CDR1 SGHNT and CDR2 YENEEA. CDR3 DNA: TGTGCCAGCAGCGCCGCCCAAGCGTTCTACGAGCAGTTCTTC. Translating gives CASSAAQAFYEQFF.

This clonotype was observed many times. The chain employs TRBV7-6 and TRBJ2-2; 13 bases are a match to TRBD2. J was trimmed by 4 bases and V by 2 bases; bases with no gene match: 10. The CDR3 has 19 residues. CDR1 SGHVS and CDR2 FNYEAQ come from the germline V gene. The CDR3 DNA sequence: TGTGCCAGCAGCTTAAGGAGCCGGACTAGCGGGAGTCGCACCGGGGAGCTGTTTTTT. Its translation is CASSLRSRTSGSRTGELFF.

The rearrangement uses TRBV14 and TRBJ2-1, with TRBD2 identical over 8 bases. In germline, CDR1 is SGHDN, CDR2 FVKESK. CDR3 size: 17 residues. V lost 4 bases, J lost 7 bases, and 15 bases stayed unmatched. The DNA for the CDR3 is TGTGCCAGCAGCCGGGCTATCGGGGGGGCCGTGGTGAATGAGCAGTTCTTC. Its translation: CASSRAIGGAVVNEQFF.

This clonotype was counted at least ten times. The chain couples TRBV7-2 to TRBJ2-3; no definite D call. There are 15 residues in the CDR3. The germline CDR1 and CDR2 sequences are SGHTA and FQGNSA. Between the trimmed V and J ends, which lost 0 bases and 4 bases, there was a span of 11 bases. This chain's CDR3 is CASSLAPQLADTQYF. The CDR3 nucleotides are TGTGCCAGCAGCTTAGCCCCCCAGTTAGCAGATACGCAGTATTTT. Combining the CDR3 with reference TRBV7-2 and TRBJ2-3 gives the whole variable domain GAGVSQSPSNKVTEKGKDVELRCDPISGHTALYWYRQSLGQGLEFLIYFQGNSAPDKSGLPSDRFSAERTGGSVSTLTIQRTQQEDSAVYLCASSLAPQLADTQYFGPGTRLTVL.